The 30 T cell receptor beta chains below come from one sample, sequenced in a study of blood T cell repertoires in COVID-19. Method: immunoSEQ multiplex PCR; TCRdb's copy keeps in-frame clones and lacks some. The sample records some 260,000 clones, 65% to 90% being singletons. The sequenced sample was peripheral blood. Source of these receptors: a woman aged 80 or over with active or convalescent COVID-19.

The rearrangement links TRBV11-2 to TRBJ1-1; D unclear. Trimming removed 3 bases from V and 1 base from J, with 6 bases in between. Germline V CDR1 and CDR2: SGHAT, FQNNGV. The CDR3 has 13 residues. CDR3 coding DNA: TGTGCCAGCAGCTTTCAGGAGAACACTGAAGCTTTCTTT. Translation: CASSFQENTEAFF.

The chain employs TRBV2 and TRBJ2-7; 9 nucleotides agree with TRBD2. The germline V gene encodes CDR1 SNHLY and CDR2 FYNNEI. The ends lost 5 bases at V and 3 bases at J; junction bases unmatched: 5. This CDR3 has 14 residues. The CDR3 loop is CASSHGRGGYEQYF. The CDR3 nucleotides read TGTGCCAGCAGTCACGGGCGGGGGGGCTACGAGCAGTACTTC.

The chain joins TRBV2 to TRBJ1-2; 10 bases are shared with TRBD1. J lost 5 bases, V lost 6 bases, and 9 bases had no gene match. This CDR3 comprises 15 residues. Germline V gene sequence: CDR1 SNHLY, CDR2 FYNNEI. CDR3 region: CASSRQGAGLYGYTF. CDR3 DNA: TGTGCCAGCAGCCGACAGGGGGCAGGTCTATATGGCTACACCTTC.

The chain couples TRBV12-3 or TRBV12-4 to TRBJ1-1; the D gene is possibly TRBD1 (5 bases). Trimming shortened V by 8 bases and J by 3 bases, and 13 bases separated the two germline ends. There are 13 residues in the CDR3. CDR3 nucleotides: TGTGCCAGCTCCCTGACGGGGGACACTGAAGCTTTCTTT. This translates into CASSLTGDTEAFF.

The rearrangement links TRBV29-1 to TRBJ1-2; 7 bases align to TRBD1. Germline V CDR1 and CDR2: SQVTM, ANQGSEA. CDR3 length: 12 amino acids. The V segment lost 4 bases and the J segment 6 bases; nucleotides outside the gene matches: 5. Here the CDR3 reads CSVGETGNGYTF. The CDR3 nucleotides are TGCAGCGTTGGCGAGACAGGGAATGGCTACACCTTC.

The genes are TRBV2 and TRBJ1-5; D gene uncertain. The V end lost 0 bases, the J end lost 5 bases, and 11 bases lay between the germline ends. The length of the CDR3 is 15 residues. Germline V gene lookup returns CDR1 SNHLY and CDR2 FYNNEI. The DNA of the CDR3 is TGTGCCAGCAGTGAAGCGCTGTCAGTCGATCAGCCCCAGCATTTT. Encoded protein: CASSEALSVDQPQHF.

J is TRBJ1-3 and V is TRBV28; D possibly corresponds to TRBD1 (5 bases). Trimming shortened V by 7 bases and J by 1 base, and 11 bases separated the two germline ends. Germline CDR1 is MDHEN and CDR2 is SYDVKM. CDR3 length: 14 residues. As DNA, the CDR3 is TGTGCCAGCAATCAGGGTTATTCTGGAAACACCATATATTTT. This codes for CASNQGYSGNTIYF. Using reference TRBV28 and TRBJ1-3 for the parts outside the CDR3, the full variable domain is DVKVTQSSRYLVKRTGEKVFLECVQDMDHENMFWYRQDPGLGLRLIYFSYDVKMKEKGDIPEGYSVSREKKERFSLILESASTNQTSMYLCASNQGYSGNTIYFGEGSWLTVV.

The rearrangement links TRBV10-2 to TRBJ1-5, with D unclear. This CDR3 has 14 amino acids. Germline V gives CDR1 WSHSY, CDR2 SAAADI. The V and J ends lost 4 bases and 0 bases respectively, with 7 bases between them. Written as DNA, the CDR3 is TGCGCCAGCAGTGGGGCCGCTAGCAATCAGCCCCAGCATTTT. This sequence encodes CASSGAASNQPQHF.

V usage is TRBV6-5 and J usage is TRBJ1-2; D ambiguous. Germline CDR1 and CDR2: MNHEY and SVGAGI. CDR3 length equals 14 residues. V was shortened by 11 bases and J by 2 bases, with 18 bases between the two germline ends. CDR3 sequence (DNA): TGTGCCGGGAGCTACGGTACGCAAAACTATGGCTACACCTTC. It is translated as CAGSYGTQNYGYTF.

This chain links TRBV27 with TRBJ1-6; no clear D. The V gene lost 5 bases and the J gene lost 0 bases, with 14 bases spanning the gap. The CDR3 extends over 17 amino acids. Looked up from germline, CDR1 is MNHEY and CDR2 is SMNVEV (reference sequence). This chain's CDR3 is CASSTDPASSYNSPLHF. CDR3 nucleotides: TGTGCCAGCAGTACAGACCCCGCCAGCTCCTATAATTCACCCCTCCACTTT.

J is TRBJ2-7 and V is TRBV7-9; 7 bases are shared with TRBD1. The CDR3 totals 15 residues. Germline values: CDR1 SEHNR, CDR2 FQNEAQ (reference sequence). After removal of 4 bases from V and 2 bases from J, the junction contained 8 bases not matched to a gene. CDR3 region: CASSSKQGTTYEQYF. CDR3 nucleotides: TGTGCCAGCAGCTCAAAACAGGGGACAACCTACGAGCAGTACTTC.

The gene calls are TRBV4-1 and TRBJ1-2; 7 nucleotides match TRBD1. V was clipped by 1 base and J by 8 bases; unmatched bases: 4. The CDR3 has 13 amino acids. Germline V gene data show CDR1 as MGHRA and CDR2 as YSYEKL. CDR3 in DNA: TGCGCCAGCAGCCAAGGACAGGGCTGGGGCTACACCTTC. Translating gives CASSQGQGWGYTF.

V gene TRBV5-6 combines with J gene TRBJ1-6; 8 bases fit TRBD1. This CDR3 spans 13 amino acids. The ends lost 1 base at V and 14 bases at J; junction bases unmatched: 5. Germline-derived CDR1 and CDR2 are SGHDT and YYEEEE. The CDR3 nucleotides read TGTGCCAGCAGCTTGTCCGGGGACAGGTCCCTCCACTTT. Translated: CASSLSGDRSLHF.

The CDR3 DNA reads TGTGCCAGCAGCCCTCAGACAGGCATGAACACTGAAGCTTTCTTT. Its translation: CASSPQTGMNTEAFF. The chain combines TRBV9 with TRBJ1-1; possible D gene TRBD1, 6 bases. The length of the CDR3 is 15 residues. The germline V gene has CDR1 SGDLS and CDR2 YYNGEE. Trimming cost V 4 bases and J 0 bases, with 13 bases left between them. Full variable domain (remainder filled in from reference TRBV9 and TRBJ1-1): DSGVTQTPKHLITATGQRVTLRCSPRSGDLSVYWYQQSLDQGLQFLIQYYNGEERAKGNILERFSAQQFPDLHSELNLSSLELGDSALYFCASSPQTGMNTEAFFGQGTRLTVV.

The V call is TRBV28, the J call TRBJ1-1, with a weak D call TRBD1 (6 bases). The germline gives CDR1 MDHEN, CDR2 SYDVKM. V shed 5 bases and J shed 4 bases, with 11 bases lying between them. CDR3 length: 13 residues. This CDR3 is CASSLGTPTEAFF. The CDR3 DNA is TGTGCCAGCAGTCTAGGGACACCCACTGAAGCTTTCTTT.

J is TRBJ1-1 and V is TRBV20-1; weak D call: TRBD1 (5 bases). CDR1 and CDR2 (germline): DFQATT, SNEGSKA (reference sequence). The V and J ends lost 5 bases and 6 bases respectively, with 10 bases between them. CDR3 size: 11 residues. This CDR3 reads CSARQLAEAFF. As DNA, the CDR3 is TGCAGTGCTCGACAGCTTGCTGAAGCTTTCTTT.

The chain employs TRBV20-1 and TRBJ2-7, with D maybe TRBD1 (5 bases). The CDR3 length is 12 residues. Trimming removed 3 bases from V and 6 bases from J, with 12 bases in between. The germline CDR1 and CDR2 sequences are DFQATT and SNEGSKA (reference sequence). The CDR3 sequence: CSASQGRFEQYF. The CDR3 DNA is TGCAGTGCTAGTCAGGGCCGCTTCGAGCAGTACTTC.

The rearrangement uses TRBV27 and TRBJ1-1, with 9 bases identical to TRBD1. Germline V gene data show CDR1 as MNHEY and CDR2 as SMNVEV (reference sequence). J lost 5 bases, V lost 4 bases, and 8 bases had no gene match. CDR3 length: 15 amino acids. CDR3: CASSSHFGTGTEAFF. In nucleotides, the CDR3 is TGTGCCAGCAGTTCACATTTCGGGACAGGGACTGAAGCTTTCTTT.

CDR3 nucleotides: TGTGCCAGCAGCTTAGCTAGCTACAATGAGCAGTTCTTC. Protein product: CASSLASYNEQFF. The rearrangement uses TRBV7-2 and TRBJ2-1, with D hard to call. Germline CDR1 SGHTA, CDR2 FQGNSA. This CDR3 region has 13 residues. Trimming took 0 bases from V and 3 from J, leaving 3 bases between them.

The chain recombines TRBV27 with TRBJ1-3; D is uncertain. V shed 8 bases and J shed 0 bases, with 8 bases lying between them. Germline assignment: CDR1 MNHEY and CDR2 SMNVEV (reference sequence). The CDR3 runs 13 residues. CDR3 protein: CASYTSSGNTIYF. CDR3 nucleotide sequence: TGTGCCAGCTATACCAGCTCTGGAAACACCATATATTTT.

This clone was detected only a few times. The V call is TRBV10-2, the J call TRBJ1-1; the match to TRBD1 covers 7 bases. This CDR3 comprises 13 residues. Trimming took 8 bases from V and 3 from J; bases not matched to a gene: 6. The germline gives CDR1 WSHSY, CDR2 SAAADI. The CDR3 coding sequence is TGCGCCAGCGGAGACAGGGAGGACACTGAAGCTTTCTTT. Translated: CASGDREDTEAFF.

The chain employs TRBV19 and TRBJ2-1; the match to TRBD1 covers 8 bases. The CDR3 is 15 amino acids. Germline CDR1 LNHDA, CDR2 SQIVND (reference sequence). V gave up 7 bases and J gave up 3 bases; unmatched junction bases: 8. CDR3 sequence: CASNSDREGYNEQFF. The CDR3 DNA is TGTGCCAGTAACTCGGACAGGGAAGGCTACAATGAGCAGTTCTTC.

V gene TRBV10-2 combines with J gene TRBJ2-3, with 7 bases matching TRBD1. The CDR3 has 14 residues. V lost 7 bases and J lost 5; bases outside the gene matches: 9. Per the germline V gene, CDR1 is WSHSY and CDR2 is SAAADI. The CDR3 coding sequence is TGCGCCAGCAAAGTCCAGGGGGTAAAAGATACGCAGTATTTT. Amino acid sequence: CASKVQGVKDTQYF.

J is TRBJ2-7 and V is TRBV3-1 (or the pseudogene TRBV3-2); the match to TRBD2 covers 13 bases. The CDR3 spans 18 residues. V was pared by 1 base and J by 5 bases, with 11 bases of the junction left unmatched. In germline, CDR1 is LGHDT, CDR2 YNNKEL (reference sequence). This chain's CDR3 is CASSQAGGGTSGVNEQYF. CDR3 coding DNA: TGTGCCAGCAGCCAAGCGGGCGGCGGGACTAGCGGGGTAAACGAGCAGTACTTC.

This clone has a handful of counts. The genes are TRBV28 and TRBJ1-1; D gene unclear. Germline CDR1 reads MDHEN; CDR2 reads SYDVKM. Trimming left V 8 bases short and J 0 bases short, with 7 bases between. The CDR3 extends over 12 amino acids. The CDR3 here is CASGGMNTEAFF. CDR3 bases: TGTGCCAGCGGCGGGATGAACACTGAAGCTTTCTTT.

This CDR3 reads CASSHGNTEAFF. CDR3 bases: TGTGCCAGCAGCCACGGGAACACTGAAGCTTTCTTT. V usage is TRBV3-1 (or the pseudogene TRBV3-2) and J usage is TRBJ1-1, with no clear D. Trimming removed 3 bases from V and 1 base from J, with 3 bases in between. Germline values: CDR1 LGHDT, CDR2 YNNKEL (reference sequence). The CDR3 extends over 12 amino acids.

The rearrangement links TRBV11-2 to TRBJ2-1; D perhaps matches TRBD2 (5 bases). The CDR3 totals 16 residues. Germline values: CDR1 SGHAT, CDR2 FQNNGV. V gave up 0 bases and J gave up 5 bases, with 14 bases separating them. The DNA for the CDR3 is TGTGCCAGCAGCTTAGACTTTTACGGGGAGAACAATGAGCAGTTCTTC. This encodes CASSLDFYGENNEQFF.

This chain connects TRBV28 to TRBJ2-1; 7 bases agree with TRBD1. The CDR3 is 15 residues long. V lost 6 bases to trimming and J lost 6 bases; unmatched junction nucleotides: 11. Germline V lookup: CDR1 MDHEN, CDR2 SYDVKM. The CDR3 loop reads CASSPTGVGGNEQFF. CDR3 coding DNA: TGTGCCAGCAGCCCTACAGGGGTCGGCGGCAATGAGCAGTTCTTC.

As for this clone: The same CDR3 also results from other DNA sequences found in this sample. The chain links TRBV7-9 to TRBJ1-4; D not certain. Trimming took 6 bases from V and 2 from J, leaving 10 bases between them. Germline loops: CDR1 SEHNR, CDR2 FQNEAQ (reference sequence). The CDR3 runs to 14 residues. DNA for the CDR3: TGTGCCAGCAGTTTAACGGGGACTAATGAAAAACTGTTTTTT. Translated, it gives CASSLTGTNEKLFF.

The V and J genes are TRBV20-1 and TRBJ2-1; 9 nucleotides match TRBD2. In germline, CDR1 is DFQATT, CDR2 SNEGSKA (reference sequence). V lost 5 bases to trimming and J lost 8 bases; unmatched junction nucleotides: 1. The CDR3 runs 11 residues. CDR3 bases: TGCAGTGCTCGGACTAGCGATGAGCAGTTCTTC. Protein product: CSARTSDEQFF.